This TCR beta chain was sequenced for a study of beta chain features in type 1 diabetes. Study-level findings and limits: A possible short-template PCR bias applies equally to patients and controls.

Note on this clone: Its cognate antigen is unknown.

Expressed TCRB transcripts got sequenced, as all isolated RNA was reverse transcribed. Profiled with immunoSEQ multiplex PCR; TCRdb holds only in-frame clones, not every one. The sample has about 220,000 clones, roughly 10% seen once. The CDR3 extends over 13 amino acids. Germline V gene sequence: CDR1 SQVTM, CDR2 ANQGSEA. The ends were cut back, 4 bases at V and 0 bases at J, with 9 bases in the middle. The rearrangement uses TRBV29-1 and TRBJ2-5; no reliable D call. Sequences were obtained from central memory CD4+ T cells from blood. The receptor comes from a man younger than 35 in good health. In DNA, the CDR3 is TGCAGCGTTGGATCACCGTACCAAGAGACCCAGTACTTC. It yields the protein CSVGSPYQETQYF.